This T cell receptor beta chain stems from a study of blood T cell repertoires in COVID-19. As for the study in general: PBMCs, B-cell-depleted T cells, or T cells provided the cDNA or gDNA that made up the material.

In the source study's methods: Researchers report that nucleated cell counts were estimated from reference gene primer amplification. Profiled with immunoSEQ multiplex PCR; TCRdb holds only in-frame clones, not every one. V and J calls and clone size are those listed in that table; D and trimming were worked out from the DNA. The sample shows over 100,000 clones, around 89% of them seen only once. Looked up from germline, CDR1 is LNHDA and CDR2 is SQIVND (reference sequence). The V and J ends lost 3 bases and 5 bases, in that order; junction bases with no gene match: 6. The length of the CDR3 is 15 residues.

This TCR derives from a man aged 45 to 65 with acute or convalescent COVID-19. The specimen sequenced was peripheral blood. The rearrangement uses TRBV19 and TRBJ2-1; TRBD1 matches at 8 bases. The CDR3 bases are TGTGCCAGTAGTATCAGACAGGGGTGGGACAATGAGCAGTTCTTC. It yields the protein CASSIRQGWDNEQFF.